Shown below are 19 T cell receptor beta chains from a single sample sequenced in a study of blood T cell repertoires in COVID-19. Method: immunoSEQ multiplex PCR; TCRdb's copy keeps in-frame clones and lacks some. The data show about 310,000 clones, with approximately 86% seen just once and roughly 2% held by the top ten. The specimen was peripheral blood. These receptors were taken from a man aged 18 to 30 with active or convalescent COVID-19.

CDR3 DNA: TGTGCCAGCAGTTTATTGTGGGAGTTTGGGAATGAGCAGTTCTTC. It specifies CASSLLWEFGNEQFF. The chain carries TRBV27 and TRBJ2-1, with a possible D match to TRBD2 (5 bases). The CDR3 spans 15 residues. Trimming took off 1 base at V and 7 bases at J, with 14 bases between the two ends. CDR1 and CDR2 (germline): MNHEY, SMNVEV (reference sequence).

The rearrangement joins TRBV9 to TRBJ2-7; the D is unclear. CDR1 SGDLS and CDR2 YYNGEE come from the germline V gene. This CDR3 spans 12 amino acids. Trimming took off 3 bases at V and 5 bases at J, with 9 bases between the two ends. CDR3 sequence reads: CASSGLRDEQYF. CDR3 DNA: TGTGCCAGCAGCGGACTTCGGGACGAGCAGTACTTC.

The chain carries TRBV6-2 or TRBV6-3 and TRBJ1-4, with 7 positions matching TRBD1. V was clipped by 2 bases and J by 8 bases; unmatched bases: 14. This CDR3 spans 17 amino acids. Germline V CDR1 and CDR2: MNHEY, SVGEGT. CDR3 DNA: TGTGCCAGCAGTTACCTTATACCCAGGGGGGTAAACGAAAAACTGTTTTTT. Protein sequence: CASSYLIPRGVNEKLFF.

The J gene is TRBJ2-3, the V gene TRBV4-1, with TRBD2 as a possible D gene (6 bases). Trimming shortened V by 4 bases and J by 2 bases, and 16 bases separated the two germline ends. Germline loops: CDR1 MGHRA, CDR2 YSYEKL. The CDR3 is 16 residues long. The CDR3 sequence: CASSLYRDSNTDTQYF. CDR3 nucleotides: TGCGCCAGCAGCCTCTACCGGGACTCTAACACAGATACGCAGTATTTT.

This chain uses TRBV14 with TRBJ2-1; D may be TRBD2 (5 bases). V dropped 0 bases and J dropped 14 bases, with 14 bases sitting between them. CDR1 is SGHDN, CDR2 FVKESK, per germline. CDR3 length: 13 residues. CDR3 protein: CASSQEIGVSEFF. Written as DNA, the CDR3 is TGTGCCAGCAGCCAAGAAATCGGGGTCTCTGAGTTCTTC.

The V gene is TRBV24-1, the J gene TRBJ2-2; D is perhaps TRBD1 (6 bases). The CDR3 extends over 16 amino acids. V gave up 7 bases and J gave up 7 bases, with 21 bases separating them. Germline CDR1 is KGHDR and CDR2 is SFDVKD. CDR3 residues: CATRSGAGARSGELFF. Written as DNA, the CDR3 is TGTGCCACCAGGTCAGGGGCAGGGGCGCGGAGCGGGGAGCTGTTTTTT.

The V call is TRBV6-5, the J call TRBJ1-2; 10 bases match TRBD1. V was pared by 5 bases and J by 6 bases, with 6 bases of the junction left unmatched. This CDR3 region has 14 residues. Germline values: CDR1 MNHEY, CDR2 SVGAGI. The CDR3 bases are TGTGCCAGCAGTACGCGACAGGGGGCGGATGGCTACACCTTC. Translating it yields CASSTRQGADGYTF.

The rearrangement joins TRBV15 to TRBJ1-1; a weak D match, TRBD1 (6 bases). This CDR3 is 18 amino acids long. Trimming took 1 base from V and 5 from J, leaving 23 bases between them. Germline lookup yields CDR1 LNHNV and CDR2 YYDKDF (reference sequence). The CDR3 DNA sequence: TGTGCCACCAGCAGAGCGCAGGGGTTGCGGTTATTGGGGACTGAAGCTTTCTTT. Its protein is CATSRAQGLRLLGTEAFF.

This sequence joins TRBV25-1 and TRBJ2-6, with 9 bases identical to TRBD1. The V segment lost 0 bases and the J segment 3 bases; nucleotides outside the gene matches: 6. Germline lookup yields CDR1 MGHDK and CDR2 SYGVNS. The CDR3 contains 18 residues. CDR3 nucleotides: TGTGCCAGCAGTGAATACGGGACAGGGCTGTTTGGGGCCAACGTCCTGACTTTC. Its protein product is CASSEYGTGLFGANVLTF.

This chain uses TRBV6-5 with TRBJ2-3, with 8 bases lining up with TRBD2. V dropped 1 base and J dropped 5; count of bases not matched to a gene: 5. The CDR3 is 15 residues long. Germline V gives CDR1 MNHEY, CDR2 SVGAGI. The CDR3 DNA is TGTGCCAGCAGTTACTTCGGGGGGGCTGGAGATACGCAGTATTTT. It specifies CASSYFGGAGDTQYF.

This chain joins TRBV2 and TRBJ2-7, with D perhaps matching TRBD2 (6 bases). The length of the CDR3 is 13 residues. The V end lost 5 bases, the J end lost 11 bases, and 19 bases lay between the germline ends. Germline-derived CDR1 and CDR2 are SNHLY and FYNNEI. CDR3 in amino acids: CASSSLASFLKYF. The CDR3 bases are TGTGCCAGCAGTTCTCTAGCGAGCTTTCTCAAGTACTTC.

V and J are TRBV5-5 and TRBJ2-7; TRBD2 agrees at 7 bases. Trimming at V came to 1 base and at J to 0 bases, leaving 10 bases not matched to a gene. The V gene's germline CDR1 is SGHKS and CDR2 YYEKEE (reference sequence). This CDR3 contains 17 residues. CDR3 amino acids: CASSLSRGVPLSYEQYF. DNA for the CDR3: TGTGCCAGCAGCTTGAGTCGGGGGGTTCCCCTCTCCTACGAGCAGTACTTC.

CDR3: CASSFEGVIEEQYF. The CDR3 region has the DNA TGTGCCAGCAGTTTTGAGGGAGTGATAGAAGAGCAGTACTTC. This chain uses TRBV28 with TRBJ2-7; D is perhaps TRBD2 (5 bases). This CDR3 contains 14 residues. V lost 3 bases and J 7 bases, leaving 16 bases between the germline ends. CDR1 is MDHEN and CDR2 is SYDVKM in the germline V gene.

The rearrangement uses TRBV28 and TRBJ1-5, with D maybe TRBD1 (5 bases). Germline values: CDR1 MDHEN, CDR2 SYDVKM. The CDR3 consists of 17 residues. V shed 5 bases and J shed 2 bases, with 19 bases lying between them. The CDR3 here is CASSPDYFRGGNQPQHF. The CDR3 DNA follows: TGTGCCAGCAGTCCAGACTATTTCCGGGGGGGCAATCAGCCCCAGCATTTT. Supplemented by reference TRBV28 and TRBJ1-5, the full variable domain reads DVKVTQSSRYLVKRTGEKVFLECVQDMDHENMFWYRQDPGLGLRLIYFSYDVKMKEKGDIPEGYSVSREKKERFSLILESASTNQTSMYLCASSPDYFRGGNQPQHFGDGTRLSIL.

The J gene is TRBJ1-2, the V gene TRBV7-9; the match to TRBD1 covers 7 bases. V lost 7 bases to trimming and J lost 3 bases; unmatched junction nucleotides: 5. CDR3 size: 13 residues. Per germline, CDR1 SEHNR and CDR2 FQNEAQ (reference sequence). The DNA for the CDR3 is TGTGCCAGCAAGGGGACAGCCCACTATGGCTACACCTTC. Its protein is CASKGTAHYGYTF.

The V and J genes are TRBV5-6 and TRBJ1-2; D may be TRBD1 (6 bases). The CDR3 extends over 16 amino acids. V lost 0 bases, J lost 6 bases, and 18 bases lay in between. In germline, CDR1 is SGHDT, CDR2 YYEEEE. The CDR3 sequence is CASSLGNRALVNGYTF. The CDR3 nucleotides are TGTGCCAGCAGCTTGGGTAACAGGGCCCTAGTCAATGGCTACACCTTC.

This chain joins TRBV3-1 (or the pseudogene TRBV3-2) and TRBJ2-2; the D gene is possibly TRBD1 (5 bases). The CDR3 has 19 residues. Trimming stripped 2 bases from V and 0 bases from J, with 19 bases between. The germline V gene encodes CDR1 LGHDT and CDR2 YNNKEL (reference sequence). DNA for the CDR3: TGTGCCAGCAGCCAATTATGGTATTCTGGGGCTTCGAACACCGGGGAGCTGTTTTTT. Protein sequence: CASSQLWYSGASNTGELFF.

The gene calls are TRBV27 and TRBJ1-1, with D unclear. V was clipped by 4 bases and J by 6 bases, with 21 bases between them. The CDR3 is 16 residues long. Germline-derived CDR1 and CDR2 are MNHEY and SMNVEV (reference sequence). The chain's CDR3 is CASSSYLQANNAEAFF. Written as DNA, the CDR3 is TGTGCCAGCAGTTCTTACCTCCAGGCCAATAACGCTGAAGCTTTCTTT.

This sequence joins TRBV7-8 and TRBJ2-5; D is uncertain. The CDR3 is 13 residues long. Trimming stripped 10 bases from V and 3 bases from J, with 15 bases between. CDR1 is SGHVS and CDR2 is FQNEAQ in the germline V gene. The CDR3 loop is CATKPALEETQYF. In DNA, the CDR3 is TGTGCCACGAAGCCCGCATTAGAAGAGACCCAGTACTTC.